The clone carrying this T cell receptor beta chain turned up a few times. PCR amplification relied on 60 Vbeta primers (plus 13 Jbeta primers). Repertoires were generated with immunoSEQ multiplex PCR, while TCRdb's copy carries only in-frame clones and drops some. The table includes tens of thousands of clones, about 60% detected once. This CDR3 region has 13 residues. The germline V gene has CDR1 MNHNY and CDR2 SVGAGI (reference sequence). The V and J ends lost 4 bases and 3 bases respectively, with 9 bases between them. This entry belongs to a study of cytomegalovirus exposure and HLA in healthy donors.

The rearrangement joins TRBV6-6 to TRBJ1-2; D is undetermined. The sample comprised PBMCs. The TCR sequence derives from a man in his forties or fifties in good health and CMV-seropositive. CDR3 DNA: TGTGCCAGCAGTTCCGACAAATACTATGGCTACACCTTC. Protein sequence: CASSSDKYYGYTF.